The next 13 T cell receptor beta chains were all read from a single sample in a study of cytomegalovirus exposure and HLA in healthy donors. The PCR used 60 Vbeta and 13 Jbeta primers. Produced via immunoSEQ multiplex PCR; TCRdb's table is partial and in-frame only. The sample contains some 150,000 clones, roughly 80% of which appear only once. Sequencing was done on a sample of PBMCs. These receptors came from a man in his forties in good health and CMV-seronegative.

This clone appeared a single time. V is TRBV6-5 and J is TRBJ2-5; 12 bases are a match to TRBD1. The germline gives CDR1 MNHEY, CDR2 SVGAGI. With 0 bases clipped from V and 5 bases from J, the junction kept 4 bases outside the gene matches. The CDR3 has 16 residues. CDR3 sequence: CASSYSWDRGLETQYF. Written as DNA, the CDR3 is TGTGCCAGCAGTTACTCTTGGGACAGGGGGCTTGAGACCCAGTACTTC.

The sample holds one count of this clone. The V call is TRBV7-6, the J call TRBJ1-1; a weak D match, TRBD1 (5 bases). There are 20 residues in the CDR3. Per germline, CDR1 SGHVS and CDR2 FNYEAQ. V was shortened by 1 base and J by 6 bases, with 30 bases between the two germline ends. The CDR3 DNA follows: TGTGCCAGCAGCTTAGGAGCCCGCCCGCCAGGGCGCCCGGTGGGGCCTGAAGCTTTCTTT. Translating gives CASSLGARPPGRPVGPEAFF.

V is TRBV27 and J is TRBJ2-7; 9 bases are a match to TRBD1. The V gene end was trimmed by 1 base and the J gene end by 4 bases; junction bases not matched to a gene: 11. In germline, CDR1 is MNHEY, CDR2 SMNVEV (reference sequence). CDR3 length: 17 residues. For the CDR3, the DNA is TGTGCCAGCAGTTTATGGGCCCCGGGACAGGGAAGTTACGAGCAGTACTTC. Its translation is CASSLWAPGQGSYEQYF.

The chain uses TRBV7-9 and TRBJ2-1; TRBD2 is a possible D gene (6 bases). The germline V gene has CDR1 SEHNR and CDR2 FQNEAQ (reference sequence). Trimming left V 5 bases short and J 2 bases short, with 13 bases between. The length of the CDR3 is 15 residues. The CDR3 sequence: CASSTRGSPYNEQFF. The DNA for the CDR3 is TGTGCCAGCAGCACCCGGGGGAGCCCCTACAATGAGCAGTTCTTC.

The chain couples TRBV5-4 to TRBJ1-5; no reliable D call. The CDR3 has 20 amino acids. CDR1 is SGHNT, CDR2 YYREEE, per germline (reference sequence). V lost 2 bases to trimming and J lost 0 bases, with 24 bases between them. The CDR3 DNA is TGTGCCAGCAGCTTTACCCCGGTCGGGTCGATACCCTATAGCAATCAGCCCCAGCATTTT. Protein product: CASSFTPVGSIPYSNQPQHF.

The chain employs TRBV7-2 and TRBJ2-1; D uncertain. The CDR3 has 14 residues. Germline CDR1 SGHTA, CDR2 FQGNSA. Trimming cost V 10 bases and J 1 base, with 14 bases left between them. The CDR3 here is CATKLLESYNEQFF. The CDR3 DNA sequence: TGTGCCACCAAGCTATTAGAATCCTACAATGAGCAGTTCTTC.

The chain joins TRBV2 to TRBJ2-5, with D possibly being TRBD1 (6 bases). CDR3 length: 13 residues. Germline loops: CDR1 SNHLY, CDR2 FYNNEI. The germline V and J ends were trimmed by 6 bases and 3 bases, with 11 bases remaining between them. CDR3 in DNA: TGTGCCAGCAGGGCCGGGACAAAAGAGACCCAGTACTTC. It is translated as CASRAGTKETQYF.

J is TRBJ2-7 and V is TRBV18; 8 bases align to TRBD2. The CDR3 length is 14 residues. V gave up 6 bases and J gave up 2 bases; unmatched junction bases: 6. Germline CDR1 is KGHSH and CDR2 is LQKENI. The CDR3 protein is CASSPGGDAYEQYF. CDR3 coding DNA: TGTGCCAGCTCCCCGGGGGGGGATGCCTACGAGCAGTACTTC. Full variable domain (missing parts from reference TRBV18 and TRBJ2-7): NAGVMQNPRHLVRRRGQEARLRCSPMKGHSHVYWYRQLPEEGLKFMVYLQKENIIDESGMPKERFSAEFPKEGPSILRIQQVVRGDSAAYFCASSPGGDAYEQYFGPGTRLTVT.

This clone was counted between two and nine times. CDR3 residues: CASGGGTGVTQYF. CDR3 DNA sequence: TGTGCCAGCGGTGGGGGGACAGGTGTCACGCAGTATTTT. V gene TRBV13 combines with J gene TRBJ2-3; 8 bases fit TRBD1. The V gene end was trimmed by 8 bases and the J gene end by 9 bases; junction bases not matched to a gene: 10. This CDR3 is 13 amino acids long. Germline V lookup: CDR1 PRHDT, CDR2 FYEKMQ (reference sequence).

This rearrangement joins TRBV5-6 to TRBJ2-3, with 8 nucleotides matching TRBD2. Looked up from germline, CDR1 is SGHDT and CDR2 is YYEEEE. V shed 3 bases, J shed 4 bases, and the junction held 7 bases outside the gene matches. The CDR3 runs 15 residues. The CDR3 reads CASSSGTRGADTQYF. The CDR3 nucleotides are TGTGCCAGCAGCTCCGGGACTAGGGGCGCAGATACGCAGTATTTT.

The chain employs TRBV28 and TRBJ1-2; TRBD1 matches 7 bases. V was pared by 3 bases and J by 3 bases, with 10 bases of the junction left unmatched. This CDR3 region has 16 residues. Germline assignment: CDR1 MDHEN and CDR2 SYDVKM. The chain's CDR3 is CASSLVPSRGDYGYTF. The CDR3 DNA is TGTGCCAGCAGTTTGGTCCCCTCCAGGGGGGACTATGGCTACACCTTC.

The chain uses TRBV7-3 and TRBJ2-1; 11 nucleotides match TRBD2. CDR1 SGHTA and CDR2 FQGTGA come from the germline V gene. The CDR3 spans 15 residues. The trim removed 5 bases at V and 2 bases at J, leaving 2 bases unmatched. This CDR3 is CASSRLAGTYNEQFF. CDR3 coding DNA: TGTGCCAGCAGCCGACTAGCGGGGACCTACAATGAGCAGTTCTTC. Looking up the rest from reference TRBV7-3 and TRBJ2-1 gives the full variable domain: GAGVSQTPSNKVTEKGKYVELRCDPISGHTALYWYRQSLGQGPEFLIYFQGTGAADDSGLPNDRFFAVRPEGSVSTLKIQRTERGDSAVYLCASSRLAGTYNEQFFGPGTRLTVL.

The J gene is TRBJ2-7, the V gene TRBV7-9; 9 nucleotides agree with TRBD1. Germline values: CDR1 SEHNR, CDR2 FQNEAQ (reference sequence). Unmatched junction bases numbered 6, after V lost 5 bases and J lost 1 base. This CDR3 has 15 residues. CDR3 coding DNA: TGTGCCAGCAGCGCTCCGGGACAGGGATCCTACGAGCAGTACTTC. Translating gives CASSAPGQGSYEQYF.